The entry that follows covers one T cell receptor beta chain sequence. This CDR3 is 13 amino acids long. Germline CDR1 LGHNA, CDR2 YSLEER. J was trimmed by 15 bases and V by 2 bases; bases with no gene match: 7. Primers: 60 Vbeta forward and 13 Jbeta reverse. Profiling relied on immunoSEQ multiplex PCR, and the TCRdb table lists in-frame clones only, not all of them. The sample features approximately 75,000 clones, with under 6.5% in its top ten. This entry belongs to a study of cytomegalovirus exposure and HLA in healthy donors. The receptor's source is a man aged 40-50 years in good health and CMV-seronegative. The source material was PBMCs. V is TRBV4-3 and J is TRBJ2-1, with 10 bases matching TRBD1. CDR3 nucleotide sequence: TGCGCCAGCAGCCAATCGTTTGACAGGGGGCGGTTCTTC. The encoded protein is CASSQSFDRGRFF.